The rows below give T cell receptor beta chains drawn from one sample of a study of OX40 agonist ivuxolimab in advanced cancers. Profiled with immunoSEQ multiplex PCR; TCRdb holds only in-frame clones, not every one. Of some 19,000 clones in the sample, 65% to 70% were seen once. The input for sequencing was CD4+ or CD8+ T cells sorted from blood, taken in a trial of the OX40 agonist ivuxolimab. These receptors all stem from an adult with an advanced solid tumor such as melanoma, head and neck, liver or kidney cancer. CDR3s include the opening cysteine and the closing phenylalanine or tryptophan. Each record gives: J gene, D gene, V gene, CDR3 protein. D genes are given only for firm matches.

j_call: TRBJ2-2; d_call: .; v_call: TRBV28; cdr3_aa: CASSLVRTSNTGELFF
j_call: TRBJ2-7; d_call: .; v_call: TRBV10-3; cdr3_aa: CAISQLDSTNSPSSYEQYF
j_call: TRBJ2-6; d_call: TRBD1; v_call: TRBV5-3; cdr3_aa: CARSPIGQGAVYGANVLTF
j_call: TRBJ2-1; d_call: TRBD1; v_call: TRBV7-9; cdr3_aa: CASSLETGGVNNEQFF
j_call: TRBJ2-7; d_call: .; v_call: TRBV28; cdr3_aa: CASNNRGHSYEQYF
j_call: TRBJ1-5; d_call: .; v_call: TRBV6-6; cdr3_aa: CASSYSGSNQPQHF
j_call: TRBJ2-1; d_call: TRBD2; v_call: TRBV19; cdr3_aa: CASSIVGTSGMSSYNEQFF
j_call: TRBJ2-2; d_call: TRBD2; v_call: TRBV6-6; cdr3_aa: CAIQPTSGANTGELFF
j_call: TRBJ2-7; d_call: .; v_call: TRBV7-6; cdr3_aa: CASSQEATSYEQYF
j_call: TRBJ1-1; d_call: .; v_call: TRBV4-3; cdr3_aa: CASSRGPNTEAFF
j_call: TRBJ2-7; d_call: TRBD2; v_call: TRBV5-1; cdr3_aa: CASSLAGSYEQYF
j_call: TRBJ2-1; d_call: TRBD2; v_call: TRBV19; cdr3_aa: CASSILGGSYNEQFF
j_call: TRBJ2-2; d_call: TRBD2; v_call: TRBV7-9; cdr3_aa: CASSRLAENTGELFF
j_call: TRBJ2-5; d_call: .; v_call: TRBV28; cdr3_aa: CASSYGETQYF
j_call: TRBJ2-7; d_call: .; v_call: TRBV6-5; cdr3_aa: CASSYGDEQYF
j_call: TRBJ2-3; d_call: .; v_call: TRBV9; cdr3_aa: CASSVGGDTDTQYF
j_call: TRBJ2-1; d_call: TRBD2; v_call: TRBV13; cdr3_aa: CASSGGRGWGNEQFF
j_call: TRBJ2-7; d_call: .; v_call: TRBV7-2; cdr3_aa: CASSLEYTYYEQYF
j_call: TRBJ1-2; d_call: .; v_call: TRBV10-2; cdr3_aa: CASSESLALYGYTF
j_call: TRBJ2-5; d_call: .; v_call: TRBV5-6; cdr3_aa: CASSFGSQETQYF
j_call: TRBJ2-3; d_call: TRBD2; v_call: TRBV7-9; cdr3_aa: CASSVGLEGTQYF
j_call: TRBJ2-5; d_call: .; v_call: TRBV28; cdr3_aa: CASSQTEDIQETQYF
j_call: TRBJ2-2; d_call: .; v_call: TRBV5-6; cdr3_aa: CASSSSSWATGELFF
j_call: TRBJ2-5; d_call: .; v_call: TRBV2; cdr3_aa: CASSEVPETQYF
j_call: TRBJ1-5; d_call: .; v_call: TRBV4-2; cdr3_aa: CASSPEAGSNQPQHF
j_call: TRBJ1-3; d_call: TRBD1; v_call: TRBV7-6; cdr3_aa: CASSDGTGGDTIYF
j_call: TRBJ2-7; d_call: .; v_call: TRBV7-9; cdr3_aa: CASSLGPNYEQYF
j_call: TRBJ1-2; d_call: TRBD1; v_call: TRBV29-1; cdr3_aa: CSVEDWRTGEGYTF
j_call: TRBJ2-1; d_call: .; v_call: TRBV28; cdr3_aa: CASSSTGTFPRSNEQFF
j_call: TRBJ2-5; d_call: .; v_call: TRBV19; cdr3_aa: CASSTHGEETQYF
j_call: TRBJ1-2; d_call: .; v_call: TRBV6-6; cdr3_aa: CASSPRGMTGYTF
j_call: TRBJ2-1; d_call: TRBD2; v_call: TRBV6-4; cdr3_aa: CASSELAGVTNEQFF
j_call: TRBJ1-1; d_call: .; v_call: TRBV27; cdr3_aa: CASSASRPTEAFF